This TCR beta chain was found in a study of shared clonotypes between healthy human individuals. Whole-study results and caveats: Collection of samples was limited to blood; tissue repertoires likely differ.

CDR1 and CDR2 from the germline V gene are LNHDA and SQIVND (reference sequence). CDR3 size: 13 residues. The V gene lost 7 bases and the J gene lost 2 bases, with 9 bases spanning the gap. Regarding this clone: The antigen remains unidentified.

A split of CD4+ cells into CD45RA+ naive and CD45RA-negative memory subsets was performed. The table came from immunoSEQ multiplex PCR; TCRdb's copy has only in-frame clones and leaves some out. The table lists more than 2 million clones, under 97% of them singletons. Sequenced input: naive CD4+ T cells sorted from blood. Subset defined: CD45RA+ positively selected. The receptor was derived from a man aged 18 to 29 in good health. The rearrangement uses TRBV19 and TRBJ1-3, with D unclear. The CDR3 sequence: CASTRVPGNTIYF. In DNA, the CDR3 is TGTGCCAGTACGAGAGTTCCTGGAAACACCATATATTTT.